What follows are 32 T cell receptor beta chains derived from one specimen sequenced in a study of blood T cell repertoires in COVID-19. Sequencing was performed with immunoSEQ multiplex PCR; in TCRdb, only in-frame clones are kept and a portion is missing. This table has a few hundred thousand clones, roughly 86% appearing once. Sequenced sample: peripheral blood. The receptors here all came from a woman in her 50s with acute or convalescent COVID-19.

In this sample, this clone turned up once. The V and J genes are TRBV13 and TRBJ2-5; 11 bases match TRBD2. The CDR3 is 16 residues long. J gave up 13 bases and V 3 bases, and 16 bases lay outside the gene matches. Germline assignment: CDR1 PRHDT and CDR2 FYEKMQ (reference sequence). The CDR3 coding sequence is TGTGCCAGCAGCTTCAGGTCACTAGCGGGAGAGTCGGTGGTGTACTTC. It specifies CASSFRSLAGESVVYF.

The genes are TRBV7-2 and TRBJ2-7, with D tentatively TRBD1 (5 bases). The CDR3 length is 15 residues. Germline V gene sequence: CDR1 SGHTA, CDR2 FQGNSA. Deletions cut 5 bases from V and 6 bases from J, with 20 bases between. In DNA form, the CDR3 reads TGTGCCAGCAGCCCCGAAAACAGGTTCTCGCGCGAGCAGTACTTC. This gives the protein CASSPENRFSREQYF.

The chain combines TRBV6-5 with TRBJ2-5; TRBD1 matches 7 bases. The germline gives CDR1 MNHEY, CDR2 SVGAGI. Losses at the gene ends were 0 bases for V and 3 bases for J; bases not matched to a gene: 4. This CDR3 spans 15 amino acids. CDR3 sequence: CASSYSAGTEETQYF. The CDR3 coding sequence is TGTGCCAGCAGTTACTCGGCCGGGACAGAAGAGACCCAGTACTTC.

The CDR3 nucleotides read TGCGCCAGCAGCCAAGTATATGGGCAGCAAGAGACCCAGTACTTC. Protein: CASSQVYGQQETQYF. This chain connects TRBV4-1 to TRBJ2-5; D call uncertain. V gave up 1 base and J gave up 2 bases, with 11 bases separating them. Germline CDR1 reads MGHRA; CDR2 reads YSYEKL. The CDR3 extends over 15 amino acids.

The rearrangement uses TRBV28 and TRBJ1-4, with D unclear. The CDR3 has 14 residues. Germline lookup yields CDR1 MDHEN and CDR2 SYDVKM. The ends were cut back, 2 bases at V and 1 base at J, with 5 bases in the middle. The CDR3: CASSLGGTNEKLFF. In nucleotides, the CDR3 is TGTGCCAGCAGTTTAGGAGGAACTAATGAAAAACTGTTTTTT.

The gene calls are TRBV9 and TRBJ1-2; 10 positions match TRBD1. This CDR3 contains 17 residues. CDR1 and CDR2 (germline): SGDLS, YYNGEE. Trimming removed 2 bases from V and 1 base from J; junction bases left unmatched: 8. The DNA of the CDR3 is TGTGCCAGCAGCGTCCTCGGGACAGGGGCTATTAACTATGGCTACACCTTC. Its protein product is CASSVLGTGAINYGYTF.

CDR3 DNA sequence: TGTGCCTGTCAGGATAATGAAAAACTGTTTTTT. Amino acids: CACQDNEKLFF. This sequence joins TRBV30 and TRBJ1-4; D remains unclear. This CDR3 region has 11 residues. Per the germline V gene, CDR1 is GTSNPN and CDR2 is SVGIG (reference sequence). Trimming took off 6 bases at V and 4 bases at J, with 6 bases between the two ends.

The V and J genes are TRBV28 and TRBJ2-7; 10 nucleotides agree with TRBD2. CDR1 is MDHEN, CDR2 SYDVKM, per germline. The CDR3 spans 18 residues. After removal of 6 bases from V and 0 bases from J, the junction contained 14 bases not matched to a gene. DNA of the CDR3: TGTGCCAGCAGATCTCCCCGCAGGGGGACTAGCGTCTCCTACGAGCAGTACTTC. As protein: CASRSPRRGTSVSYEQYF.

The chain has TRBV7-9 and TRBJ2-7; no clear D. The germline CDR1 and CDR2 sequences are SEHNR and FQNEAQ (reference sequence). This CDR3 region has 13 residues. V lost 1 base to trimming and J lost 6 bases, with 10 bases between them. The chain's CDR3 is CASSLDAGTEQYF. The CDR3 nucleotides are TGTGCCAGCAGCTTAGATGCAGGAACCGAGCAGTACTTC.

CDR3 in amino acids: CASSEHPTDTQYF. CDR3 nucleotide sequence: TGTGCCAGCAGTGAACATCCAACAGATACGCAGTATTTT. The J gene is TRBJ2-3, the V gene TRBV6-1, with D uncertain. This CDR3 comprises 13 residues. V lost 2 bases and J lost 3, with 6 bases in between. Germline assignment: CDR1 MNHNS and CDR2 SASEGT.

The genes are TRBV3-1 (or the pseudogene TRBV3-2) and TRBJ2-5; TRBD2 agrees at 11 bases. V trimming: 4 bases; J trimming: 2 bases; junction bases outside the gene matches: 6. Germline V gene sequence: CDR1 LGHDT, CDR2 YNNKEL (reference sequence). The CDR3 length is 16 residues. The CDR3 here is CASSLQGLAVQETQYF. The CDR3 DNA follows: TGTGCCAGCAGCCTCCAGGGACTAGCGGTTCAAGAGACCCAGTACTTC.

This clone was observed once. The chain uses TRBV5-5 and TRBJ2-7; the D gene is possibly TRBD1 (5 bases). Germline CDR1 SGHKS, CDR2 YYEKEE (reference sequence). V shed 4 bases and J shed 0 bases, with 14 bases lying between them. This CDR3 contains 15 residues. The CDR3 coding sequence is TGTGCCAGCAGCGCGATCAGGGTAGTCTCCTACGAGCAGTACTTC. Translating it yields CASSAIRVVSYEQYF.

The CDR3 reads CASSKPTGLAGSTDTQYF. In nucleotides, the CDR3 is TGTGCCAGCAGCAAACCTACGGGACTAGCGGGTAGCACAGATACGCAGTATTTT. This chain links TRBV11-2 with TRBJ2-3; TRBD2 agrees at 12 bases. The germline gives CDR1 SGHAT, CDR2 FQNNGV. The CDR3 extends over 18 amino acids. V gave up 5 bases and J gave up 0 bases; unmatched junction bases: 9.

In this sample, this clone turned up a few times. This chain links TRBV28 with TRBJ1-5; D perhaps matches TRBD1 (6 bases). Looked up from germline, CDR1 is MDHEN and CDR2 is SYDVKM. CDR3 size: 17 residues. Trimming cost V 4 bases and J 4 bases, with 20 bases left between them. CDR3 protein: CASSSTSLGQKNQPQHF. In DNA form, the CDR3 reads TGTGCCAGCAGTTCGACCTCCCTAGGACAGAAAAATCAGCCCCAGCATTTT. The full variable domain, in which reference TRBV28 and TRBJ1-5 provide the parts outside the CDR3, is DVKVTQSSRYLVKRTGEKVFLECVQDMDHENMFWYRQDPGLGLRLIYFSYDVKMKEKGDIPEGYSVSREKKERFSLILESASTNQTSMYLCASSSTSLGQKNQPQHFGDGTRLSIL.

CDR3 DNA: TGTGCCAGCAGCGTAGCTGGTCTAGCGGGAGCGACCCAGTACTTC. Its protein product is CASSVAGLAGATQYF. The rearrangement uses TRBV9 and TRBJ2-5; 10 bases agree with TRBD2. Trimming removed 0 bases from V and 7 bases from J; junction bases left unmatched: 6. The CDR3 contains 15 residues. CDR1 and CDR2 from the germline V gene are SGDLS and YYNGEE.

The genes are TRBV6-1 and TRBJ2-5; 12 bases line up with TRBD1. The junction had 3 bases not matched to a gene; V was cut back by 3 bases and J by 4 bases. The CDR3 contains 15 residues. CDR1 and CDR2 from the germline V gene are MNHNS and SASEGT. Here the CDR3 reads CASSDRDRGLETQYF. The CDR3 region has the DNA TGTGCCAGCAGTGACCGGGACAGGGGGCTAGAGACCCAGTACTTC.

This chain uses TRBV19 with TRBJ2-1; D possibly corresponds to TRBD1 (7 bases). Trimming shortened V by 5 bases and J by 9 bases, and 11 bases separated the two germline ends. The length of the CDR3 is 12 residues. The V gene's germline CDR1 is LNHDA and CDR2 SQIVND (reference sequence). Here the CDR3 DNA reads TGTGCCAGTAGTTCAGGGGGAGGTGAGCAGTTCTTC. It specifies CASSSGGGEQFF.

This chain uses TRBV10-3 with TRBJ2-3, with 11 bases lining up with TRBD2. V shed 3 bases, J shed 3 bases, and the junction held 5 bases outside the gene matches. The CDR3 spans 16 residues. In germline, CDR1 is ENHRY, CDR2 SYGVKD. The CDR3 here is CAISEVAGGRTDTQYF. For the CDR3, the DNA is TGTGCCATCAGTGAAGTAGCGGGAGGGAGGACAGATACGCAGTATTTT.

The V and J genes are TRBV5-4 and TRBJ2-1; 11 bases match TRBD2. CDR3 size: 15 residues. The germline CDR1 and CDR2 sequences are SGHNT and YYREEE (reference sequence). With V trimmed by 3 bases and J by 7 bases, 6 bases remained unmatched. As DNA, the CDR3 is TGTGCCAGCAGCTCGGCGACTAGCGGGGCTAATGAGCAGTTCTTC. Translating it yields CASSSATSGANEQFF.

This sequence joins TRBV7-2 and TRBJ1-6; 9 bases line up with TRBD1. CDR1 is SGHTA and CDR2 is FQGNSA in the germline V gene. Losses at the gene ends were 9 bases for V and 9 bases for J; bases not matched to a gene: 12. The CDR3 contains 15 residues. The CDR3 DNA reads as TGTGCCAGTGGGGTACAGGGGGCCCAAGGTTCACCCCTCCACTTT. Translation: CASGVQGAQGSPLHF.

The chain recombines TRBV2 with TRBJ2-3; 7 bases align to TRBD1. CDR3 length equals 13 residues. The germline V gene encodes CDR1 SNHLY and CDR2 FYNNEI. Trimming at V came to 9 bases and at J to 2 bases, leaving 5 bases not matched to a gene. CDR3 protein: CASSGGVTDTQYF. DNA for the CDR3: TGTGCCAGTTCAGGGGGAGTCACAGATACGCAGTATTTT.

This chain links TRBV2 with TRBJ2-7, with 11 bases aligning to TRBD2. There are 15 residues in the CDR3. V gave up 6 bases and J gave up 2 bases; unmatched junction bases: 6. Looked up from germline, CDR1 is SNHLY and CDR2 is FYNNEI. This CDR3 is CASSSGTSGTYEQYF. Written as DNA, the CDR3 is TGTGCCAGCAGCTCCGGGACTAGCGGAACCTACGAGCAGTACTTC. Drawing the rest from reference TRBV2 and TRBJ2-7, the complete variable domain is EPEVTQTPSHQVTQMGQEVILRCVPISNHLYFYWYRQILGQKVEFLVSFYNNEISEKSEIFDDQFSVERPDGSNFTLKIRSTKLEDSAMYFCASSSGTSGTYEQYFGPGTRLTVT.

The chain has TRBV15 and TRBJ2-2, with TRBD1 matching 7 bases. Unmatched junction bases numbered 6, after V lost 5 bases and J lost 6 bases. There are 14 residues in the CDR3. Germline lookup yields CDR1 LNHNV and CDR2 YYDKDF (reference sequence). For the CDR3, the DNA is TGTGCCACCAGCCCGAGAGGGGGCCCCGGGGAGCTGTTTTTT. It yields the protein CATSPRGGPGELFF. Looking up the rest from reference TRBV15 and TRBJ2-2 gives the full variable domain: DAMVIQNPRYQVTQFGKPVTLSCSQTLNHNVMYWYQQKSSQAPKLLFHYYDKDFNNEADTPDNFQSRRPNTSFCFLDIRSPGLGDTAMYLCATSPRGGPGELFFGEGSRLTVL.

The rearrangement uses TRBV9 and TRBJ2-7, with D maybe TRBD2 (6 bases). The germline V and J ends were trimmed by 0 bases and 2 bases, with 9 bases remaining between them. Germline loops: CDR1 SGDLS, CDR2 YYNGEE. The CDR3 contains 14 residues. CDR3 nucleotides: TGTGCCAGCAGCGTAGACGGGAGTACCTACGAGCAGTACTTC. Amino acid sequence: CASSVDGSTYEQYF. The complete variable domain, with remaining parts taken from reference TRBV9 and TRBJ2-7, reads DSGVTQTPKHLITATGQRVTLRCSPRSGDLSVYWYQQSLDQGLQFLIQYYNGEERAKGNILERFSAQQFPDLHSELNLSSLELGDSALYFCASSVDGSTYEQYFGPGTRLTVT.

CDR3 sequence (DNA): TGCGCCAGCAGCTTGATGGCGGGGCAAGAGACCCAGTACTTC. It encodes CASSLMAGQETQYF. The chain combines TRBV5-1 with TRBJ2-5; maybe TRBD2 (6 bases). The CDR3 length is 14 residues. Germline CDR1 reads SGHRS; CDR2 reads YFSETQ. Trimming took 1 base from V and 2 from J, leaving 9 bases between them.

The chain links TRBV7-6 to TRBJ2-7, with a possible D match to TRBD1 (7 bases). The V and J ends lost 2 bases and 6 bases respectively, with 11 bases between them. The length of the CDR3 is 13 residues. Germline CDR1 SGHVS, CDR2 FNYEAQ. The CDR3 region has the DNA TGTGCCAGCAGCTTACTGCAGGGGGGCGAGCAGTACTTC. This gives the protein CASSLLQGGEQYF.

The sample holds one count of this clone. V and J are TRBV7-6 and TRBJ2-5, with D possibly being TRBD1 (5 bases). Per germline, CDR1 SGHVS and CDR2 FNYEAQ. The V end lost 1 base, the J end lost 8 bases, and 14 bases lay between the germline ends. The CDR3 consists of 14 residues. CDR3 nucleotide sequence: TGTGCCAGCAGCTTAGAATGGGGCAGGCCCACCCAGTACTTC. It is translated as CASSLEWGRPTQYF.

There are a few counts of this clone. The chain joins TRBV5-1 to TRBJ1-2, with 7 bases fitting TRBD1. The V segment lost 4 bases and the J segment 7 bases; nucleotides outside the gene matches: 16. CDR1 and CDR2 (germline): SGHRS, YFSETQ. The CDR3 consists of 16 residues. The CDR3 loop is CASSVQGKGGLGGYTF. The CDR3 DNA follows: TGCGCCAGCAGCGTACAGGGGAAAGGCGGTCTGGGTGGCTACACCTTC.

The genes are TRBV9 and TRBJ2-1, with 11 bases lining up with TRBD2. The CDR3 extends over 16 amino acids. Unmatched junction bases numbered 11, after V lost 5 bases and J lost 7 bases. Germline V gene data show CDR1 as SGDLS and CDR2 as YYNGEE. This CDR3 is CASRYPSGRTLNEQFF. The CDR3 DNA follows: TGTGCCAGCAGGTACCCTAGCGGGAGGACATTGAATGAGCAGTTCTTC.

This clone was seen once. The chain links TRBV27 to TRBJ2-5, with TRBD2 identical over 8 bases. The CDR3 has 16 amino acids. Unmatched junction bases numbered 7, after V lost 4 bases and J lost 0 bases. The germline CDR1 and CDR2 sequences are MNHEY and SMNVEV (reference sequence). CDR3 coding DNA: TGTGCCAGCAGTTCCAGACTAGCGACATACCAAGAGACCCAGTACTTC. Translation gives CASSSRLATYQETQYF.

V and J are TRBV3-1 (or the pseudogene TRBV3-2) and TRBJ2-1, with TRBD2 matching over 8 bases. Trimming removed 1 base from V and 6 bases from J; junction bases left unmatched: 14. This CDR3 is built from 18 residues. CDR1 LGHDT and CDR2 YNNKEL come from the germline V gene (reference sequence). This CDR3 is CASSQVRSGTSHRNEQFF. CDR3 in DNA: TGTGCCAGCAGCCAAGTTCGGTCAGGGACTAGTCACCGCAATGAGCAGTTCTTC.

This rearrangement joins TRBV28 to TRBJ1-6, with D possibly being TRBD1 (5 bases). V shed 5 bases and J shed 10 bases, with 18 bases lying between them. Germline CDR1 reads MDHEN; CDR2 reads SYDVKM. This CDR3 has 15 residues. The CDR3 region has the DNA TGTGCCAGCAGTCTGATGACTTCGGGGGGGTCACCCCTCCACTTT. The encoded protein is CASSLMTSGGSPLHF.